The clone carrying this T cell receptor (beta chain) appeared many times. Its specificity is unknown. Trimming removed 10 bases at V and 5 bases at J, with 17 bases between. The CDR3 has 13 amino acids. CDR1 MNHNS and CDR2 SASEGT come from the germline V gene. The entry originates in a study of regulatory T cells in long-lasting Graves disease. Broader study findings: For persistent Graves' patients, TCR diversity was lower than for newly diagnosed ones.

Time point described: newly diagnosed GD, antithyroid drugs for less than 3 months. There was RNA extracted from PBMCs, and the TCR library was made from it. CDR3-region Arm-PCR and iRepertoire HTBI primers produced the TCR beta libraries. The authors' processing: Samples revealed 62 TRBV and fewer than 15 TRBJ segments. TCRdb fed the multiplex PCR reads into MiXCR, producing one record per CDR3 protein. It is TCRdb's table, rather than the study itself, that gives the V and J calls and clone size. This sample has 540,000 or so distinct CDR3 sequences, with roughly 12% found just once. Separately, the same data were catalogued under a study of T cells in Graves' hyperthyroidism and ophthalmopathy. That study reports: Absent ophthalmopathy progression within 18 months defined stable Graves' hyperthyroidism. Lactation, pregnancy, other autoimmune disease or uncontrolled infection excluded patients.

The chain carries TRBV6-1 and TRBJ1-2; D not certain. The TCR originated in a man between 25 and 39 years old with Graves disease. This specimen was peripheral blood mononuclear cells (PBMCs), taken at new diagnosis, from a patient treated with antithyroid drugs. The CDR3 reads CATLETATYGYTF. The CDR3 nucleotides are TGTGCCACACTTGAGACCGCCACTTATGGCTACACCTTC.